This T cell receptor (beta chain) came from a study of CD8 T cells in Susac syndrome. Sequencing of TCR beta was performed on blood CD8+ and CD4+ T cells. Random hexamers were used to reverse transcribe the RNA input (0.5 to 1 ug). immunoSEQ multiplex PCR amplified TCR beta CDR3 across 54 Vbeta, 13 Jbeta. TCRdb analysed the immunoSEQ multiplex PCR reads with MiXCR anew, one entry per CDR3 protein. In the table there are about 84,000 distinct CDR3 sequences, 95% to 96% of which are singletons. J was trimmed by 1 base and V by 5 bases; bases with no gene match: 8. Germline V lookup: CDR1 MNHEY, CDR2 SMNVEV (reference sequence). The CDR3 spans 16 residues.

The chain employs TRBV27 and TRBJ2-5; 9 bases match TRBD2. Sample: CD8+ T cells from PBMCs. This TCR came from a human donor with Susac syndrome. The CDR3 DNA reads as TGTGCCAGCAGTCCGTCTAGCGGGGACCGCCAAGAGACCCAGTACTTC. Protein: CASSPSSGDRQETQYF.